The 22 T cell receptor beta chains listed next were all sequenced from one sample in a study of shared clonotypes between healthy human individuals. Here immunoSEQ multiplex PCR was the method, and the copy in TCRdb shows in-frame clones only, minus some. The data hold under 850,000 clones, with around 77% observed a single time. Sequencing was done on a sample of memory CD4+ T cells sorted from blood. Subset here: CD45RA-negative fraction. The receptors shown here come from a woman aged 25 to 39 in good health.

This clone appeared once. This sequence joins TRBV28 and TRBJ1-3, with 10 bases fitting TRBD1. The CDR3 spans 14 residues. Per germline, CDR1 MDHEN and CDR2 SYDVKM. The V and J ends lost 6 bases and 4 bases, in that order; junction bases with no gene match: 3. The CDR3 here is CASRTGGDGNTIYF. The DNA of the CDR3 is TGTGCCAGCAGGACAGGGGGCGACGGAAACACCATATATTTT. Full variable domain (remainder filled in from reference TRBV28 and TRBJ1-3): DVKVTQSSRYLVKRTGEKVFLECVQDMDHENMFWYRQDPGLGLRLIYFSYDVKMKEKGDIPEGYSVSREKKERFSLILESASTNQTSMYLCASRTGGDGNTIYFGEGSWLTVV.

This clone was seen a handful of times. The rearrangement uses TRBV6-6 and TRBJ2-7; tentative D call: TRBD1 (6 bases). The CDR3 totals 15 residues. Deletions cut 6 bases from V and 4 bases from J, with 19 bases between. Germline assignment: CDR1 MNHNY and CDR2 SVGAGI (reference sequence). For the CDR3, the DNA is TGTGCCAGCAGGGACCGACAGGAGAACGGGTACGAGCAGTACTTC. Translated: CASRDRQENGYEQYF.

A note on this clone: Other DNA variants within this sample encode the same CDR3. The rearrangement joins TRBV6-5 to TRBJ2-5; 9 bases are a match to TRBD1. The CDR3 sequence is 13 residues long. CDR1 is MNHEY and CDR2 is SVGAGI in the germline V gene. The trim removed 5 bases at V and 4 bases at J, leaving 2 bases unmatched. CDR3 protein: CASSPTGGETQYF. The CDR3 region has the DNA TGTGCCAGCAGTCCGACAGGGGGAGAGACCCAGTACTTC.

This chain connects TRBV25-1 to TRBJ1-5, with D possibly matching TRBD1 (6 bases). Germline CDR1 is MGHDK and CDR2 is SYGVNS. The CDR3 contains 15 residues. V was shortened by 5 bases and J by 4 bases, with 15 bases between the two germline ends. The CDR3 spells CASSWGGQHNQPQHF. The CDR3, as DNA: TGTGCCAGCAGTTGGGGTGGACAGCATAATCAGCCCCAGCATTTT. Full variable domain (missing parts from reference TRBV25-1 and TRBJ1-5): EADIYQTPRYLVIGTGKKITLECSQTMGHDKMYWYQQDPGMELHLIHYSYGVNSTEKGDLSSESTVSRIRTEHFPLTLESARPSHTSQYLCASSWGGQHNQPQHFGDGTRLSIL.

This clone came up a few times. The V and J genes are TRBV4-2 and TRBJ2-2; D unresolved. The CDR3 is made up of 15 amino acids. V was trimmed by 0 bases and J by 4 bases, leaving 9 bases between them. The V gene's germline CDR1 is LGHNA and CDR2 YNFKEQ. The CDR3 region is CASSQDRAGTGELFF. DNA of the CDR3: TGTGCCAGCAGCCAAGATCGCGCCGGCACCGGGGAGCTGTTTTTT.

This clone was recorded once. The V call is TRBV5-5, the J call TRBJ2-1; 10 positions match TRBD2. This CDR3 region has 15 residues. Germline V gene lookup returns CDR1 SGHKS and CDR2 YYEKEE (reference sequence). V was clipped by 0 bases and J by 12 bases; unmatched bases: 9. The CDR3 sequence: CASSLGLAGRGGQFF. CDR3 sequence (DNA): TGTGCCAGCAGCTTGGGACTAGCGGGTAGGGGTGGGCAGTTCTTC.

On this clone: Other DNA sequences in the same sample also yield this CDR3. The rearrangement uses TRBV6-5 and TRBJ1-5; D remains unclear. Germline V gene data show CDR1 as MNHEY and CDR2 as SVGAGI. V lost 2 bases, J lost 0 bases, and 8 bases lay in between. The CDR3 covers 15 residues. CDR3 DNA: TGTGCCAGCAGTTACCGGCGCGATAGCAATCAGCCCCAGCATTTT. It codes for CASSYRRDSNQPQHF.

The chain employs TRBV2 and TRBJ2-7; 9 bases fit TRBD1. Germline CDR1 reads SNHLY; CDR2 reads FYNNEI. The CDR3 totals 14 residues. V was clipped by 3 bases and J by 4 bases; unmatched bases: 4. CDR3 coding DNA: TGTGCCAGCAGTGACGGGACAGGGATGTACGAGCAGTACTTC. This translates into CASSDGTGMYEQYF.

CDR3 sequence (DNA): TGTGCCAGCAGTGGGACTAGTGTCCCCTACAATGAGCAGTTCTTC. The encoded protein is CASSGTSVPYNEQFF. V usage is TRBV28 and J usage is TRBJ2-1; 8 bases align to TRBD2. The junction had 5 bases not matched to a gene; V was cut back by 5 bases and J by 2 bases. The germline V gene has CDR1 MDHEN and CDR2 SYDVKM. This CDR3 region has 15 residues.

The chain links TRBV7-9 to TRBJ2-3; 7 nucleotides line up with TRBD2. V was pared by 5 bases and J by 2 bases, with 10 bases of the junction left unmatched. The CDR3 consists of 16 residues. Germline CDR1 is SEHNR and CDR2 is FQNEAQ (reference sequence). Written as DNA, the CDR3 is TGTGCCAGCAGCCCACGGCTAGCGGATTTCACAGATACGCAGTATTTT. It translates to CASSPRLADFTDTQYF. The full variable domain, with the rest looked up from reference TRBV7-9 and TRBJ2-3, is DTGVSQNPRHKITKRGQNVTFRCDPISEHNRLYWYRQTLGQGPEFLTYFQNEAQLEKSRLLSDRFSAERPKGSFSTLEIQRTEQGDSAMYLCASSPRLADFTDTQYFGPGTRLTVL.

The chain carries TRBV14 and TRBJ2-3, with 10 bases lining up with TRBD1. Trimming removed 2 bases from V and 4 bases from J; junction bases left unmatched: 6. This CDR3 has 16 amino acids. The germline V gene has CDR1 SGHDN and CDR2 FVKESK. CDR3 in amino acids: CASSQRGTGDADTQYF. The CDR3 nucleotides are TGTGCCAGCAGCCAAAGGGGGACAGGGGATGCAGATACGCAGTATTTT.

This sequence joins TRBV19 and TRBJ1-2; 11 bases align to TRBD1. The CDR3 runs 14 residues. Unmatched junction bases numbered 7, after V lost 5 bases and J lost 8 bases. Germline CDR1 LNHDA, CDR2 SQIVND (reference sequence). CDR3: CASSDPGQGVGYTF. CDR3 sequence (DNA): TGTGCCAGTAGTGACCCGGGACAGGGGGTCGGCTACACCTTC.

The rearrangement uses TRBV28 and TRBJ2-7, with 7 nucleotides matching TRBD1. Looked up from germline, CDR1 is MDHEN and CDR2 is SYDVKM. This CDR3 region has 17 residues. The ends lost 1 base at V and 5 bases at J; junction bases unmatched: 14. CDR3 region: CASSLSPLDRVRHEQYF. The CDR3 region has the DNA TGTGCCAGCAGTTTATCTCCTCTAGACAGGGTCAGGCACGAGCAGTACTTC. The whole variable domain, filled in from reference TRBV28 and TRBJ2-7, reads DVKVTQSSRYLVKRTGEKVFLECVQDMDHENMFWYRQDPGLGLRLIYFSYDVKMKEKGDIPEGYSVSREKKERFSLILESASTNQTSMYLCASSLSPLDRVRHEQYFGPGTRLTVT.

This clone is labeled as medium-sized. This sequence joins TRBV19 and TRBJ2-6; weak D call: TRBD1 (5 bases). This CDR3 region has 16 residues. Germline V gene lookup returns CDR1 LNHDA and CDR2 SQIVND (reference sequence). V dropped 5 bases and J dropped 2 bases, with 13 bases sitting between them. CDR3 sequence (DNA): TGTGCCAGTAGTCCTTTGCAGGGAACTGGGGCCAACGTCCTGACTTTC. This sequence encodes CASSPLQGTGANVLTF.

The chain uses TRBV19 and TRBJ2-1, with TRBD2 matching 7 bases. Germline V lookup: CDR1 LNHDA, CDR2 SQIVND (reference sequence). Losses at the gene ends were 5 bases for V and 2 bases for J; bases not matched to a gene: 3. The CDR3 sequence is 14 residues long. DNA of the CDR3: TGTGCCAGTAGTTGGGCGGGAGCCTACAATGAGCAGTTCTTC. Protein product: CASSWAGAYNEQFF. The full variable domain, completed using reference TRBV19 and TRBJ2-1, is DGGITQSPKYLFRKEGQNVTLSCEQNLNHDAMYWYRQDPGQGLRLIYYSQIVNDFQKGDIAEGYSVSREKKESFPLTVTSAQKNPTAFYLCASSWAGAYNEQFFGPGTRLTVL.

The chain employs TRBV11-2 and TRBJ1-1; D is perhaps TRBD1 (6 bases). The CDR3 runs 14 residues. V was shortened by 3 bases and J by 4 bases, with 12 bases between the two germline ends. The germline gives CDR1 SGHAT, CDR2 FQNNGV. As DNA, the CDR3 is TGTGCCAGCAGCTTCGGGGGGCGGGCCACTGAAGCTTTCTTT. Protein sequence: CASSFGGRATEAFF.

The chain carries TRBV18 and TRBJ2-5; 15 nucleotides agree with TRBD2. Unmatched junction bases numbered 5, after V lost 3 bases and J lost 3 bases. CDR3 length equals 17 residues. CDR1 and CDR2 from the germline V gene are KGHSH and LQKENI. CDR3 protein: CASSPGLAGGREETQYF. CDR3 coding DNA: TGTGCCAGCTCACCGGGACTAGCGGGAGGAAGAGAAGAGACCCAGTACTTC. Variable domain in full (rest from reference TRBV18 and TRBJ2-5): NAGVMQNPRHLVRRRGQEARLRCSPMKGHSHVYWYRQLPEEGLKFMVYLQKENIIDESGMPKERFSAEFPKEGPSILRIQQVVRGDSAAYFCASSPGLAGGREETQYFGPGTRLLVL.

The chain has TRBV28 and TRBJ2-3, with 8 bases identical to TRBD2. This CDR3 has 18 residues. The ends lost 3 bases at V and 8 bases at J; junction bases unmatched: 19. From germline, CDR1 is MDHEN and CDR2 SYDVKM. The DNA of the CDR3 is TGTGCCAGCAGTTTGCGCCCAAGCGGGAGCCCGCGAGGTGGTACGCAGTATTTT. Translating it yields CASSLRPSGSPRGGTQYF.

The V and J genes are TRBV30 and TRBJ1-5, with D unresolved. Germline loops: CDR1 GTSNPN, CDR2 SVGIG (reference sequence). The CDR3 covers 16 residues. V gave up 0 bases and J gave up 3 bases, with 15 bases separating them. For the CDR3, the DNA is TGTGCCTGGAGTGTACTAGAGACATTTAACAATCAGCCCCAGCATTTT. Protein product: CAWSVLETFNNQPQHF.

V and J are TRBV2 and TRBJ2-1; tentative D call: TRBD2 (5 bases). The germline V and J ends were trimmed by 7 bases and 4 bases, with 14 bases remaining between them. CDR3 length: 14 amino acids. CDR1 and CDR2 from the germline V gene are SNHLY and FYNNEI. CDR3 nucleotides: TGTGCCAGCAAGCTAGCCCCGGTGTACAATGAGCAGTTCTTC. It encodes CASKLAPVYNEQFF.

The J gene is TRBJ2-7, the V gene TRBV15; 9 bases are a match to TRBD2. V was pared by 0 bases and J by 4 bases, with 7 bases of the junction left unmatched. This CDR3 spans 16 amino acids. Germline CDR1 LNHNV, CDR2 YYDKDF (reference sequence). The CDR3 here is CATSRDGREGHYEQYF. The CDR3 DNA is TGTGCCACCAGCAGAGATGGGCGGGAGGGCCATTACGAGCAGTACTTC.

This clone has a handful of counts. The chain employs TRBV19 and TRBJ1-1; TRBD1 aligns across 7 bases. CDR3 length equals 15 residues. V shed 3 bases, J shed 3 bases, and the junction held 7 bases outside the gene matches. In germline, CDR1 is LNHDA, CDR2 SQIVND (reference sequence). CDR3 nucleotides: TGTGCCAGTAGTATGGTTCCGGGACAGCACACTGAAGCTTTCTTT. Translation: CASSMVPGQHTEAFF.